This T cell receptor beta chain derives from a study of beta chain features in type 1 diabetes. In the study overall: The samples had 85 million to 130 million sorted cells examined in all.

General study results and limits: Patients showed naive, central memory and Treg TCRB repertoires that appeared more similar than those of healthy donors. Shorter TCRB CDR3s, moderately but significantly so, marked every one of the four CD4+ subsets in Type 1 diabetes patients.

Of note for this clone: Antigen: not known.

All of the isolated RNA was reverse transcribed, so expressed TCRB transcripts were sequenced. Method: immunoSEQ multiplex PCR; TCRdb's copy keeps in-frame clones and lacks some. The sample carries about 930,000 clones, roughly 15% recorded once. CDR3 length: 16 amino acids. J was trimmed by 1 base and V by 1 base; bases with no gene match: 3. Germline V gives CDR1 SGHRS, CDR2 YFSETQ. This sequence joins TRBV5-1 and TRBJ2-3; 10 nucleotides line up with TRBD2. The sequence came from a woman in her late teens or twenties in good health. The sequencing sample was made of naive CD4+ T cells from blood. CDR3 DNA sequence: TGCGCCAGCAGCTTGATGCTAGCGGGGGGCACAGATACGCAGTATTTT. This sequence encodes CASSLMLAGGTDTQYF.